This TCR beta chain emerged from a study of blood T cell repertoires in COVID-19. Study-level information: The cDNA or gDNA used as material had been derived from T cells, B-cell-depleted T cells, or PBMCs.

J was trimmed by 8 bases and V by 5 bases; bases with no gene match: 9. This CDR3 is built from 14 residues. From germline, CDR1 is SGHAT and CDR2 FQNNGV. Authors' methods: Reference gene primer amplification gave estimated nucleated cell counts. TCRdb's copy holds only in-frame clones and misses some; the assay was immunoSEQ multiplex PCR. The V and J calls and clone size were taken over from that table, and D and trimming were inferred from the DNA. The table includes 180,000 or so clones, 85% to 90% detected once. Those who participated ranged in age from 18 to 89 years and resided in about two dozen US areas. Recovered status in Cohort 3 required two negative PCRs, clearance, or symptom resolution.

This chain uses TRBV11-2 with TRBJ2-1; 7 nucleotides agree with TRBD2. The sequence derives from a man aged 40-49 years who had recovered from COVID-19. The sequenced material came from PBMCs or T cells enriched from blood (not recorded which). In DNA form, the CDR3 reads TGTGCCAGCAGCCGAGGACTAGAGTTTGATGAGCAGTTCTTC. Protein product: CASSRGLEFDEQFF. Based on the CDR3 plus reference TRBV11-2 and TRBJ2-1, the full variable domain is EAGVAQSPRYKIIEKRQSVAFWCNPISGHATLYWYQQILGQGPKLLIQFQNNGVVDDSQLPKDRFSAERLKGVDSTLKIQPAKLEDSAVYLCASSRGLEFDEQFFGPGTRLTVL.